This TCR beta chain was sequenced for a study of blood T cell repertoires in COVID-19. Across the whole study: Sources were T cells, B-cell-depleted T cells, or PBMCs; the material itself was cDNA or gDNA.

TCRdb's table, derived via immunoSEQ multiplex PCR, lists solely in-frame clones and lacks some. Of approximately 280,000 clones in the sample, 80% to 90% were seen once. The V end lost 4 bases, the J end lost 7 bases, and 15 bases lay between the germline ends. The V gene's germline CDR1 is SGHTS and CDR2 YDEGEE. CDR3 length: 14 residues. Sequenced input: peripheral blood. The sequence was collected from a woman aged 70 to 79 with acute or convalescent COVID-19. This chain joins TRBV5-8 and TRBJ2-1; possibly TRBD2 for D (7 bases). CDR3 coding DNA: TGTGCCAGCAGCCCTGGGGGGGCCCGAAATGAGCAGTTCTTC. As protein: CASSPGGARNEQFF. Full variable domain (rest looked up from reference TRBV5-8 and TRBJ2-1): EAGVTQSPTHLIKTRGQQATLRCSPISGHTSVYWYQQALGLGLQFLLWYDEGEERNRGNFPPRFSGRQFPNYSSELNVNALELEDSALYLCASSPGGARNEQFFGPGTRLTVL.